The clone carrying this TCR beta chain was recorded a few times. CDR3 length: 13 amino acids. Germline values: CDR1 SGHRS, CDR2 YFSETQ. Deletions cut 5 bases from V and 2 bases from J, with 11 bases between. In the authors' workflow: Reference gene primer amplification in the assay estimated nucleated cell counts. Profiling relied on immunoSEQ multiplex PCR, and the TCRdb table lists in-frame clones only, not all of them. That table furnishes V, J and clone size, whereas the DNA furnished D and trimming. The sample consists of 87,000 or so clones, about nine tenths of them appearing once. This record comes from a study of blood T cell repertoires in COVID-19. Study-wide context: Specimens from acute and convalescent COVID-19 originated in the United States, Italy and Spain. T cells, B-cell-depleted T cells, or PBMCs supplied cDNA or gDNA.

This clonotype was obtained from a woman aged 80 or over with acute or convalescent COVID-19. The sample taken for sequencing was peripheral blood. The V call is TRBV5-1, the J call TRBJ2-7; D may be TRBD1 (5 bases). The chain's CDR3 is CASRGQQAYEQYF. The CDR3 region has the DNA TGCGCCAGCAGGGGCCAACAGGCCTACGAGCAGTACTTC.